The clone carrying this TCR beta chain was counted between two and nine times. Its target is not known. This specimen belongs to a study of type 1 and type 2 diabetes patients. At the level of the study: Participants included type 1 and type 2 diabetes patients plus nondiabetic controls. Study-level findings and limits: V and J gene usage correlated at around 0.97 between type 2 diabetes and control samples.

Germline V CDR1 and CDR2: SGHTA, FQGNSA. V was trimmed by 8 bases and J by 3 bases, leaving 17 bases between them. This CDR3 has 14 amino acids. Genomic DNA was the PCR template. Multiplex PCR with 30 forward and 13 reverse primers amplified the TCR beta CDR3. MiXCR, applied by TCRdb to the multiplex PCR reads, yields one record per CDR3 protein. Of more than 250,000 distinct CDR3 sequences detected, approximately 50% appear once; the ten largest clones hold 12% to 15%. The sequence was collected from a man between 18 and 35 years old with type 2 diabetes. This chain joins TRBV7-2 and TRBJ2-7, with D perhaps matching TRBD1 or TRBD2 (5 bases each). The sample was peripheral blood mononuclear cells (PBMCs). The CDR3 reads CASDSGTMSYEQYF. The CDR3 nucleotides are TGTGCCAGCGATTCCGGGACGATGAGCTACGAGCAGTACTTC.